Each of the 21 T cell receptor beta chains below was sequenced from the same sample in a study of memory CD4+ T cells and cytomegalovirus serostatus. The repertoire was sequenced with immunoSEQ multiplex PCR; TCRdb's copy has only in-frame clones and lacks some. The repertoire holds about 58,000 clones, with more than 65% as singletons. Single viable CD3+CD4+CD8-CD45RO+ cells were sorted as the memory CD4+ T cells. The specimen was memory CD4+ T cells from blood. The receptors stem from an adult in good health and CMV-seronegative. Some clones in this sample may be carry-over from other donors' samples.

CDR3 DNA sequence: TGTGCCTGGAGTGCGCTGGGACTAGTTCGAGGTGAGCAGTTCTTC. Amino acid sequence: CAWSALGLVRGEQFF. The chain links TRBV30 to TRBJ2-1, with TRBD2 matching 8 bases. Germline lookup yields CDR1 GTSNPN and CDR2 SVGIG (reference sequence). With 1 base clipped from V and 9 bases from J, the junction kept 11 bases outside the gene matches. CDR3 size: 15 residues.

The rearrangement uses TRBV5-1 and TRBJ2-1, with 15 bases aligning to TRBD2. This CDR3 contains 18 residues. V shed 3 bases and J 8 bases; nucleotides not matched to a gene: 12. CDR1 and CDR2 (germline): SGHRS, YFSETQ. CDR3 loop: CASSWSLGLAGGGDEQFF. CDR3 nucleotide sequence: TGCGCCAGCAGCTGGAGCCTGGGACTAGCGGGAGGAGGAGATGAGCAGTTCTTC.

The chain carries TRBV28 and TRBJ1-2; 8 bases are a match to TRBD1. The CDR3 extends over 16 amino acids. With 4 bases clipped from V and 9 bases from J, the junction kept 16 bases outside the gene matches. Germline V gene sequence: CDR1 MDHEN, CDR2 SYDVKM. This CDR3 reads CASSSPGTGAQYSYTF. Written as DNA, the CDR3 is TGTGCCAGCAGTTCTCCCGGGACAGGAGCCCAGTATAGCTACACCTTC.

V and J are TRBV10-1 and TRBJ2-1; D is perhaps TRBD1 or TRBD2 (5 bases each). CDR1 and CDR2 from the germline V gene are WNHNN and SYGVQD (reference sequence). The CDR3 has 13 residues. Trimming shortened V by 6 bases and J by 7 bases, and 13 bases separated the two germline ends. The CDR3 here is CASSKGTENEQFF. CDR3 coding DNA: TGCGCCAGCAGCAAAGGGACGGAGAATGAGCAGTTCTTC.

This rearrangement joins TRBV4-3 to TRBJ1-1; D call uncertain. This CDR3 has 13 amino acids. Trimming took 1 base from V and 5 from J, leaving 8 bases between them. Per the germline V gene, CDR1 is LGHNA and CDR2 is YSLEER. The CDR3 coding sequence is TGCGCCAGCAGCCAAGGCTTCATGACTGAAGCTTTCTTT. It codes for CASSQGFMTEAFF.

This clone was recorded once. The rearrangement links TRBV27 to TRBJ1-2; possible D gene TRBD1, 5 bases. V was clipped by 6 bases and J by 1 base, with 9 bases between them. The germline V gene encodes CDR1 MNHEY and CDR2 SMNVEV (reference sequence). The CDR3 has 13 amino acids. The CDR3 loop reads CASSQDSNYGYTF. The CDR3 DNA reads as TGTGCCAGCAGCCAAGACAGTAACTATGGCTACACCTTC.

This chain connects TRBV6-5 to TRBJ2-7; 9 bases are shared with TRBD1. J gave up 1 base and V 4 bases, and 5 bases lay outside the gene matches. CDR3 length equals 15 residues. Germline V gives CDR1 MNHEY, CDR2 SVGAGI. Written as DNA, the CDR3 is TGTGCCAGCAGTTTCGGGACAGGGAAATCCTACGAGCAGTACTTC. Amino acids: CASSFGTGKSYEQYF.

The table lists this clone with a count of one. This chain uses TRBV29-1 with TRBJ2-1; TRBD1 matches 8 bases. The CDR3 totals 14 residues. The J segment lost 6 bases and the V segment lost 6 bases, leaving 10 bases of the junction unmatched. From germline, CDR1 is SQVTM and CDR2 ANQGSEA. CDR3 in amino acids: CSVSSGGTGNEQFF. The CDR3 nucleotides read TGCAGCGTCTCGTCAGGGGGCACAGGCAATGAGCAGTTCTTC.

The chain joins TRBV4-2 to TRBJ2-1, with 12 bases aligning to TRBD2. The CDR3 contains 16 residues. Germline V gene data show CDR1 as LGHNA and CDR2 as YNFKEQ. V dropped 1 base and J dropped 7; count of bases not matched to a gene: 5. The CDR3 region has the DNA TGTGCCAGCAGCCAAGCCCTAGCGGGAGGGCGGAATGAGCAGTTCTTC. Encoded protein: CASSQALAGGRNEQFF.

This chain uses TRBV5-1 with TRBJ1-3; 9 positions match TRBD1. Losses at the gene ends were 3 bases for V and 2 bases for J; bases not matched to a gene: 9. This CDR3 is 17 amino acids long. Germline CDR1 reads SGHRS; CDR2 reads YFSETQ. DNA for the CDR3: TGCGCCAGCAGCTCGACCTCCGGGACAGGGCCTGGAAACACCATATATTTT. Translation: CASSSTSGTGPGNTIYF.

This rearrangement joins TRBV5-4 to TRBJ1-2, with D possibly TRBD1 on 5 matching bases. Trimming cost V 0 bases and J 5 bases, with 11 bases left between them. CDR1 and CDR2 (germline): SGHNT, YYREEE (reference sequence). The CDR3 is 14 amino acids. CDR3 coding DNA: TGTGCCAGCAGCTTGGGGGATCGGGGGTATGGCTACACCTTC. Translated, it gives CASSLGDRGYGYTF.

This clone was observed a handful of times. This chain links TRBV6-5 with TRBJ2-2, with 9 bases that match TRBD1. J lost 5 bases, V lost 7 bases, and 5 bases had no gene match. The CDR3 covers 14 residues. CDR1 is MNHEY and CDR2 is SVGAGI in the germline V gene. The CDR3: CASKGTGRTGELFF. The CDR3 bases are TGTGCCAGCAAGGGGACAGGGAGGACCGGGGAGCTGTTTTTT.

A single count supports this clone. The chain is built from TRBV25-1 and TRBJ1-2; D may be TRBD1 (5 bases). The CDR3 spans 17 residues. CDR1 is MGHDK, CDR2 SYGVNS, per germline. Trimming took off 6 bases at V and 1 base at J, with 21 bases between the two ends. The CDR3 DNA reads as TGTGCCAGCAGGGAGACCGGGACCGGATCCGATAACTATGGCTACACCTTC. Its translation: CASRETGTGSDNYGYTF.

This clone came up a few times. The rearrangement links TRBV2 to TRBJ1-5; D is uncertain. CDR1 SNHLY and CDR2 FYNNEI come from the germline V gene. CDR3 size: 15 residues. Trimming took off 6 bases at V and 3 bases at J, with 15 bases between the two ends. The CDR3 coding sequence is TGTGCCAGCAGATTATCGCGAGAAGTCAATCAGCCCCAGCATTTT. It yields the protein CASRLSREVNQPQHF. The full variable domain, rest sourced from reference TRBV2 and TRBJ1-5, is EPEVTQTPSHQVTQMGQEVILRCVPISNHLYFYWYRQILGQKVEFLVSFYNNEISEKSEIFDDQFSVERPDGSNFTLKIRSTKLEDSAMYFCASRLSREVNQPQHFGDGTRLSIL.

This chain joins TRBV11-2 and TRBJ2-7; no clear D gene. This CDR3 has 15 amino acids. CDR1 and CDR2 (germline): SGHAT, FQNNGV. V was clipped by 3 bases and J by 0 bases, with 12 bases between them. The CDR3 DNA reads TGTGCCAGCAGCTTTTCCAGAAGTCCCTCCTACGAGCAGTACTTC. It specifies CASSFSRSPSYEQYF.

V gene TRBV18 combines with J gene TRBJ2-7; TRBD2 agrees at 10 bases. Per germline, CDR1 KGHSH and CDR2 LQKENI. Unmatched junction bases numbered 4, after V lost 4 bases and J lost 4 bases. This CDR3 has 14 amino acids. The CDR3 reads CASSRVAGGYEQYF. The CDR3 DNA follows: TGTGCCAGCTCACGAGTAGCGGGAGGATACGAGCAGTACTTC.

The genes are TRBV7-2 and TRBJ1-4, with TRBD1 matching 9 bases. This CDR3 contains 16 residues. V lost 4 bases, J lost 8 bases, and 11 bases stayed unmatched. Germline values: CDR1 SGHTA, CDR2 FQGNSA. Here the CDR3 reads CASSSGQGLRLEKLFF. The CDR3 DNA sequence: TGTGCCAGCAGCTCGGGACAGGGTTTAAGGTTGGAAAAACTGTTTTTT.

The rearrangement joins TRBV28 to TRBJ1-3; 8 positions agree with TRBD1. Per germline, CDR1 MDHEN and CDR2 SYDVKM. V lost 6 bases and J lost 2; bases outside the gene matches: 15. The CDR3 runs 18 residues. The CDR3 region is CASSLPRGPDRAGNTIYF. The CDR3 DNA reads as TGTGCCAGCAGCCTTCCTCGTGGCCCGGACAGGGCTGGAAACACCATATATTTT.

The chain has TRBV7-9 and TRBJ2-1; no reliable D call. Germline V gene data show CDR1 as SEHNR and CDR2 as FQNEAQ (reference sequence). The CDR3 covers 15 residues. V was shortened by 5 bases and J by 6 bases, with 17 bases between the two germline ends. CDR3 amino acids: CASSPVSSLPNEQFF. CDR3 nucleotide sequence: TGTGCCAGCAGCCCGGTTAGCTCCCTCCCCAATGAGCAGTTCTTC.

The chain is built from TRBV5-1 and TRBJ1-6; 7 nucleotides match TRBD1. V dropped 2 bases and J dropped 7; count of bases not matched to a gene: 6. The CDR3 spans 15 residues. Germline V gene sequence: CDR1 SGHRS, CDR2 YFSETQ. CDR3 DNA: TGCGCCAGCAGCTTAAAACAGGGGCAAAATTCACCCCTCCACTTT. Its protein product is CASSLKQGQNSPLHF.

This clone was observed once. This chain connects TRBV30 to TRBJ2-5, with 8 nucleotides matching TRBD1. The CDR3 is 13 residues long. Germline V gene sequence: CDR1 GTSNPN, CDR2 SVGIG (reference sequence). After removal of 5 bases from V and 1 base from J, the junction contained 3 bases not matched to a gene. CDR3 nucleotide sequence: TGTGCCTGGGGACAGGGAGCCCAAGAGACCCAGTACTTC. Amino acids: CAWGQGAQETQYF.